This passage covers 31 T cell receptor beta chains from one sample sequenced in a study of blood T cells in healthy people across ages. Next came a second PCR, run for about 7 to 12 cycles, which used a sample-barcoded 5' primer along with a J-beta primer mix. TCRdb reanalysed the 5' RACE reads using MiXCR and keeps one entry per CDR3 protein. The repertoire has 1.5 million to 2 million distinct CDR3 sequences, roughly 52% of them found once; the top ten carry 2% to 2.5%. Sequenced sample: blood. The receptors stem from a woman in her thirties or forties in good health.

The chain has TRBV4-2 and TRBJ1-6; D unclear. Looked up from germline, CDR1 is LGHNA and CDR2 is YNFKEQ. The germline V and J ends were trimmed by 0 bases and 6 bases, with 15 bases remaining between them. The CDR3 length is 17 residues. The CDR3: CASSQDIGRVRNSPLHF. CDR3 bases: TGTGCCAGCAGCCAAGATATCGGTAGGGTGCGTAATTCACCCCTCCACTTT.

This chain uses TRBV12-3 or TRBV12-4 with TRBJ2-3; D possibly corresponds to TRBD1 (6 bases). The V end was cut by 5 bases, the J end by 1 base, with 13 bases between. The CDR3 loop spans 15 amino acids. The CDR3 spells CASSPGVTGTDTQYF. DNA of the CDR3: TGTGCCAGCAGTCCAGGGGTGACGGGCACAGATACGCAGTATTTT.

The chain joins TRBV11-3 to TRBJ2-1, with TRBD2 matching over 7 bases. CDR3 length equals 14 residues. V was clipped by 4 bases and J by 9 bases; unmatched bases: 9. In germline, CDR1 is SGHNT, CDR2 YENEEA. CDR3 sequence reads: CASSSGRGLREQFF. Written as DNA, the CDR3 is TGTGCCAGCAGCTCGGGGAGGGGACTACGTGAGCAGTTCTTC.

The V and J genes are TRBV27 and TRBJ2-7, with 9 bases lining up with TRBD2. CDR1 MNHEY and CDR2 SMNVEV come from the germline V gene (reference sequence). The CDR3 runs 16 residues. Unmatched junction bases numbered 8, after V lost 2 bases and J lost 3 bases. This CDR3 reads CASSLEGGGAFYEQYF. Written as DNA, the CDR3 is TGTGCCAGCAGTTTAGAAGGCGGGGGGGCCTTCTACGAGCAGTACTTC.

The chain employs TRBV5-6 and TRBJ2-6; 7 bases line up with TRBD1. CDR1 is SGHDT, CDR2 YYEEEE, per germline. The CDR3 runs 14 residues. Unmatched junction bases numbered 5, after V lost 4 bases and J lost 7 bases. CDR3 loop: CASSLDRTANVLTF. The CDR3 coding sequence is TGTGCCAGCAGCCTGGACAGGACAGCCAACGTCCTGACTTTC.

This clonotype came up a few times. This sequence joins TRBV20-1 and TRBJ2-5; D is perhaps TRBD1 (6 bases). V was cut by 5 bases and J by 3 bases, with 13 bases left in between. Looked up from germline, CDR1 is DFQATT and CDR2 is SNEGSKA (reference sequence). The CDR3 runs to 13 residues. This CDR3 reads CSAGTNHKETQYF. CDR3 DNA sequence: TGCAGTGCTGGGACAAATCACAAAGAGACCCAGTACTTC.

This clonotype was counted a single time. Mismatch with germline at one junction end may stem from a read error. V usage is TRBV12-3 or TRBV12-4 and J usage is TRBJ2-5; possibly TRBD1 for D (6 bases). This CDR3 spans 17 amino acids. CDR3 nucleotide sequence: TGTGCCAGCAGCCCGCCGCCCCCAGACAGGTGGCGAGAGACCCGGTACTTC. Its protein is CASSPPPPDRWRETRYF.

The rearrangement joins TRBV6-2 or TRBV6-3 to TRBJ2-1, with 8 bases aligning to TRBD2. From germline, CDR1 is MNHEY and CDR2 SVGEGT. J was trimmed by 7 bases and V by 6 bases; bases with no gene match: 11. This CDR3 spans 15 amino acids. The CDR3 DNA reads TGTGCCAGCAGGGATTGGCGGGGGGTGAGTAATGAGCAGTTCTTC. This encodes CASRDWRGVSNEQFF.

This chain links TRBV29-1 with TRBJ1-2, with a tentative D call TRBD1 (5 bases). The CDR3 length is 14 residues. The V end lost 2 bases, the J end lost 5 bases, and 15 bases lay between the germline ends. Germline V CDR1 and CDR2: SQVTM, ANQGSEA. CDR3 sequence reads: CSVEITAGGYGYTF. In DNA, the CDR3 is TGCAGCGTTGAAATAACAGCCGGGGGGTATGGCTACACCTTC.

A few counts support this clonotype. V gene TRBV5-1 combines with J gene TRBJ2-4; 9 bases align to TRBD2. Per the germline V gene, CDR1 is SGHRS and CDR2 is YFSETQ. This CDR3 has 15 residues. With 0 bases clipped from V and 13 bases from J, the junction kept 11 bases outside the gene matches. The CDR3 loop is CASSLDKRGAVEQYF. In DNA form, the CDR3 reads TGCGCCAGCAGCTTGGATAAGCGGGGGGCTGTGGAGCAGTACTTC.

V is TRBV12-3 or TRBV12-4 and J is TRBJ2-3; a possible D gene is TRBD1 (8 bases). The V end was cut by 6 bases, the J end by 5 bases, with 18 bases between. The CDR3 runs 15 residues. The CDR3 DNA follows: TGTGCCAGCAGCCGTGGACAGGGAGGGGGAGATACGCAGTATTTT. It is translated as CASSRGQGGGDTQYF.

The chain employs TRBV20-1 and TRBJ1-5; D gene uncertain. V gave up 6 bases and J gave up 1 base, with 10 bases separating them. Germline V lookup: CDR1 DFQATT, CDR2 SNEGSKA (reference sequence). The CDR3 runs to 13 residues. The DNA of the CDR3 is TGCAGTGCCAACGACCGGAGCAATCAGCCCCAGCATTTT. Its protein is CSANDRSNQPQHF.

The chain uses TRBV6-2 or TRBV6-3 and TRBJ2-1, with 12 bases aligning to TRBD1. V dropped 4 bases and J dropped 7; count of bases not matched to a gene: 8. CDR3 length: 16 amino acids. The V gene's germline CDR1 is MNHEY and CDR2 SVGEGT. The chain's CDR3 is CASSSWGTGGVNEQFF. In DNA form, the CDR3 reads TGTGCCAGCAGTTCTTGGGGGACAGGGGGCGTGAATGAGCAGTTCTTC.

This chain connects TRBV6-1 to TRBJ2-1; TRBD2 agrees at 14 bases. The junction had 21 bases not matched to a gene; V was cut back by 7 bases and J by 13 bases. From germline, CDR1 is MNHNS and CDR2 SASEGT. This CDR3 region has 18 residues. CDR3 sequence reads: CASNGQGAGTSGRVGQFF. The DNA for the CDR3 is TGTGCCAGCAATGGGCAGGGGGCAGGGACTAGCGGGAGAGTGGGACAGTTCTTC.

The genes are TRBV6-4 and TRBJ2-1, with D unclear. The V and J ends lost 5 bases and 5 bases respectively, with 19 bases between them. Germline-derived CDR1 and CDR2 are MRHNA and SNTAGT. The CDR3 has 16 residues. The CDR3 DNA reads TGTGCCAGCAGTCGTGATGGTACTCGGGTGCACAATGAGCAGTTCTTC. This translates into CASSRDGTRVHNEQFF.

This clonotype was observed a few times. This rearrangement joins TRBV7-2 to TRBJ2-4; tentatively, D is TRBD2 (6 bases). Germline V gives CDR1 SGHTA, CDR2 FQGNSA. V was trimmed by 6 bases and J by 9 bases, leaving 24 bases between them. This CDR3 comprises 16 residues. The DNA of the CDR3 is TGTGCCAGCAGAAGCCCCCGGGACGGGGGTCTAAGCATTCAGTACTTC. Protein product: CASRSPRDGGLSIQYF.

The chain couples TRBV7-3 to TRBJ1-1; a possible D gene is TRBD1 (5 bases). Germline V gives CDR1 SGHTA, CDR2 FQGTGA. The CDR3 spans 13 residues. V was clipped by 0 bases and J by 10 bases, with 12 bases between them. Written as DNA, the CDR3 is TGTGCCAGCAGCTTAACTAGGGTTAGGGGAGCTTTCTTT. Its protein product is CASSLTRVRGAFF.

For the CDR3, the DNA is TGCAGTGCTAGAGATAAGGGAGCTGGCTACACCTTC. It encodes CSARDKGAGYTF. The chain couples TRBV20-1 to TRBJ1-2; D remains ambiguous. Germline V CDR1 and CDR2: DFQATT, SNEGSKA (reference sequence). Trimming pared 0 bases from V and 7 bases from J, leaving 9 bases between. There are 12 residues in the CDR3.

J is TRBJ2-4 and V is TRBV6-6; a weak D match, TRBD1 (9 bases). Deletions cut 11 bases from V and 2 bases from J, with 22 bases between. This CDR3 is built from 16 residues. The germline V gene encodes CDR1 MNHNY and CDR2 SVGAGI (reference sequence). CDR3 DNA sequence: TGTGCCCTCGGGGGGGGACAGGGCTTATCCAAAAACATTCAGTACTTC. Translating gives CALGGGQGLSKNIQYF.

The sample holds a few counts of this clonotype. The chain employs TRBV6-1 and TRBJ2-6; the D gene is possibly TRBD2 (6 bases). Germline V gene data show CDR1 as MNHNS and CDR2 as SASEGT. Trimming left V 3 bases short and J 1 base short, with 10 bases between. The CDR3 loop spans 16 amino acids. This CDR3 is CASSDSRGSGANVLTF. The DNA for the CDR3 is TGTGCCAGCAGTGATTCGCGGGGTTCTGGGGCCAACGTCCTGACTTTC.

The rearrangement uses TRBV7-2 and TRBJ1-1, with D maybe TRBD1 (5 bases). CDR1 SGHTA and CDR2 FQGNSA come from the germline V gene. V lost 5 bases and J 5 bases, leaving 12 bases between the germline ends. The CDR3 totals 13 residues. The CDR3 nucleotides read TGTGCCAGCAGCGTTAGCAGGGTTACTGAAGCTTTCTTT. The encoded protein is CASSVSRVTEAFF.

This chain links TRBV6-5 with TRBJ1-5, with D maybe TRBD1 (5 bases). The germline V and J ends were trimmed by 6 bases and 3 bases, with 9 bases remaining between them. The germline CDR1 and CDR2 sequences are MNHEY and SVGAGI. This CDR3 has 13 amino acids. The CDR3 is CASRGDPNQPQHF. In nucleotides, the CDR3 is TGTGCCAGCAGGGGGGATCCCAATCAGCCCCAGCATTTT.

This CDR3 reads CSALLAGDRTDTQYF. The CDR3 DNA reads as TGCAGCGCCCTACTAGCGGGGGATCGCACAGATACGCAGTATTTT. This rearrangement joins TRBV29-1 to TRBJ2-3; 11 bases map to TRBD2. This CDR3 has 15 amino acids. Germline values: CDR1 SQVTM, CDR2 ANQGSEA. V dropped 7 bases and J dropped 1; count of bases not matched to a gene: 7.

The V gene is TRBV5-1, the J gene TRBJ1-2; D call uncertain. The CDR3 loop spans 16 amino acids. V was shortened by 0 bases and J by 3 bases, with 15 bases between the two germline ends. Looked up from germline, CDR1 is SGHRS and CDR2 is YFSETQ. Here the CDR3 reads CASSLGGRDTYYGYTF. The CDR3 DNA reads TGCGCCAGCAGCTTGGGAGGGCGCGACACTTACTATGGCTACACCTTC.

This clonotype was seen a handful of times. The chain joins TRBV7-6 to TRBJ1-2; 8 bases fit TRBD1. The junction had 17 bases not matched to a gene; V was cut back by 5 bases and J by 6 bases. This CDR3 spans 17 amino acids. Looked up from germline, CDR1 is SGHVS and CDR2 is FNYEAQ. The CDR3 reads CASSPSLGRGQGDGYTF. The CDR3 nucleotides are TGTGCCAGCAGCCCGAGCCTAGGCAGGGGGCAAGGGGATGGCTACACCTTC. Looking up the rest from reference TRBV7-6 and TRBJ1-2 gives the full variable domain: GAGVSQSPRYKVTKRGQDVALRCDPISGHVSLYWYRQALGQGPEFLTYFNYEAQQDKSGLPNDRFSAERPEGSISTLTIQRTEQRDSAMYRCASSPSLGRGQGDGYTFGSGTRLTVV.

This clonotype was observed a few times. The rearrangement links TRBV5-1 to TRBJ2-3; perhaps TRBD2 as D (5 bases). Germline V gene sequence: CDR1 SGHRS, CDR2 YFSETQ. CDR3 length equals 15 residues. Trimming removed 2 bases at V and 0 bases at J, with 10 bases between. The CDR3 reads CASSFRAESTDTQYF. CDR3 DNA sequence: TGCGCCAGCAGCTTTAGAGCGGAGAGCACAGATACGCAGTATTTT. The full variable domain, its missing parts supplied by reference TRBV5-1 and TRBJ2-3, is KAGVTQTPRYLIKTRGQQVTLSCSPISGHRSVSWYQQTPGQGLQFLFEYFSETQRNKGNFPGRFSGRQFSNSRSEMNVSTLELGDSALYLCASSFRAESTDTQYFGPGTRLTVL.

The CDR3 here is CATSDFTGTSGGSSYNEQFF. In nucleotides, the CDR3 is TGTGCCACCAGTGATTTTACCGGGACTAGCGGGGGGAGCTCCTACAATGAGCAGTTCTTC. This chain uses TRBV24-1 with TRBJ2-1; 15 nucleotides agree with TRBD2. CDR1 and CDR2 (germline): KGHDR, SFDVKD. This CDR3 comprises 20 residues. The V and J ends lost 1 base and 0 bases, in that order; junction bases with no gene match: 6.

The chain carries TRBV6-6 and TRBJ1-2, with 10 bases identical to TRBD1. The germline V gene has CDR1 MNHNY and CDR2 SVGAGI (reference sequence). With 6 bases clipped from V and 6 bases from J, the junction kept 10 bases outside the gene matches. The CDR3 extends over 15 amino acids. The CDR3: CASRPDRGVDDGYTF. The CDR3 DNA is TGTGCCAGCAGACCGGACAGGGGGGTCGACGATGGCTACACCTTC.

On this clonotype itself: Just one base apart from a much larger clone, this may be a read error. V gene TRBV29-1 combines with J gene TRBJ2-7; 7 bases are shared with TRBD2. Germline assignment: CDR1 SQVTM and CDR2 ANQGSEA. The CDR3 spans 16 residues. CDR3 protein: CGVAGENRLSAYEQYF. The CDR3 DNA reads TGCGGCGTTGCGGGGGAAAACAGGCTATCGGCCTACGAGCAGTACTTC.

This chain joins TRBV15 and TRBJ1-2, with TRBD1 matching 7 bases. V was clipped by 3 bases and J by 8 bases; unmatched bases: 12. There are 15 residues in the CDR3. Germline CDR1 is LNHNV and CDR2 is YYDKDF (reference sequence). CDR3 loop: CATSRDTSGGRGYTF. As DNA, the CDR3 is TGTGCCACCAGCAGGGACACCTCAGGGGGAAGAGGCTACACCTTC.

The CDR3 loop reads CSARPGLSLSSWFF. The DNA for the CDR3 is TGCAGTGCTAGACCGGGACTAAGCCTTAGCAGTTGGTTCTTC. This sequence joins TRBV20-1 and TRBJ2-1; 7 nucleotides align to TRBD2. V shed 2 bases, J shed 15 bases, and the junction held 16 bases outside the gene matches. CDR1 is DFQATT and CDR2 is SNEGSKA in the germline V gene (reference sequence). The CDR3 runs 14 residues.